This section outlines one T cell receptor (beta chain) sequence together with its context. The protocol was immunoSEQ multiplex PCR, while the TCRdb copy is restricted to in-frame clones and leaves out a portion. The profile shows 200,000 to 250,000 clones, roughly four fifths of them singletons. The sample comes from a study of blood T cell repertoires in COVID-19. This CDR3 is 14 amino acids long. The V gene lost 8 bases and the J gene lost 0 bases, with 13 bases spanning the gap. Per germline, CDR1 SNHLY and CDR2 FYNNEI. The sequencing sample was made of PBMCs or T cells enriched from blood (not recorded which). This sequence joins TRBV2 and TRBJ1-1; D possibly corresponds to TRBD1 (6 bases). The receptor was derived from a woman in her fifties or sixties who had been exposed to COVID-19. CDR3 protein: CASEDRQMNTEAFF. In DNA, the CDR3 is TGTGCCAGCGAGGACAGACAAATGAACACTGAAGCTTTCTTT.